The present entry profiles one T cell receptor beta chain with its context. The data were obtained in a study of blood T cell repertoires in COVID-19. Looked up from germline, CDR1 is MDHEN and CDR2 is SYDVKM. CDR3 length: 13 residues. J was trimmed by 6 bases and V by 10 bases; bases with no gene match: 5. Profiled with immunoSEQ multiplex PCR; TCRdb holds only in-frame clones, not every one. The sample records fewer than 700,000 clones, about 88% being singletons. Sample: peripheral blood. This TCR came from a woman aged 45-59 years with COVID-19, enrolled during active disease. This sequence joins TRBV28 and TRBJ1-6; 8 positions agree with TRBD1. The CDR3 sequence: CAIQGAGNSPLHF. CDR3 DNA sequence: TGTGCCATTCAGGGGGCTGGTAATTCACCCCTCCACTTT.